The following is a T cell receptor beta chain sequence with its context. What it recognizes is unknown. This sample was taken from a study of T cells after yellow fever vaccination. TCRdb reprocessed the 5' RACE reads with MiXCR, giving one entry per CDR3 protein. Altogether approximately 260,000 distinct CDR3 sequences are present, over 10% being singletons, with the ten largest covering 0.4% to 0.55%. Study observations and caveats: Abundant clonotypes from the bulk population could contaminate FACS-sorted repertoires.

The source is a man aged 30 to 39 who received the YFV17D yellow fever vaccine. Sequenced material: CD4+ T cells sorted from PBMCs, taken 45 days after the yellow fever booster vaccination.

The CDR3 DNA is TGCGCCAGCAGCCTCCGTCTAGCGGGAGCGGGTAATGAGCAGTTCTTC. Protein sequence: CASSLRLAGAGNEQFF. The chain combines TRBV5-1 with TRBJ2-1; 10 bases are shared with TRBD2. This CDR3 has 16 amino acids. The germline V gene encodes CDR1 SGHRS and CDR2 YFSETQ. V gave up 4 bases and J gave up 7 bases; unmatched junction bases: 11.